A single sample gave rise to the 5 T cell receptor beta chains below, sequenced in a study of glioma-infiltrating T cells. TCR alpha and beta CDR3 regions were amplified from RNA using iRepertoire nested multiplex PCR. In TCRdb, the multiplex PCR reads were re-called with MiXCR into one record per CDR3 protein. The sample includes approximately 190,000 distinct CDR3 sequences, around 32% seen only once; the top ten take 20% to 25%. Sequenced sample: glioma tissue, nonneoplastic brain tissue, or PBMCs (not recorded which). These receptors all stem from a human donor with low-grade glioma or glioblastoma, undergoing nonglioma brain surgery, or in good health (not recorded which).

Comments on this clonotype: At one boundary the junction diverges from the germline segment, which might be a read error. This chain joins TRBV27 and TRBJ1-2; D gene ambiguous. Looked up from germline, CDR1 is MNHEY and CDR2 is SMNVEV (reference sequence). This CDR3 spans 15 amino acids. This CDR3 reads CAGSQTGIVNYGDTF. CDR3 bases: TGTGCCGGCTCTCAGACGGGAATAGTTAACTATGGCGACACCTTC.

This clonotype appeared many times. V gene TRBV4-3 combines with J gene TRBJ1-6; no definite D call. Trimming removed 3 bases from V and 8 bases from J, with 20 bases in between. From germline, CDR1 is LGHNA and CDR2 YSLEER. The CDR3 is 17 amino acids. The CDR3 sequence is CASSQGSGSQRDSPLHF. In nucleotides, the CDR3 is TGCGCCAGCAGCCAGGGTTCGGGCAGCCAACGCGATTCACCCCTCCACTTT.

This clonotype occurred a few times. At one end, the junction sequence differs from germline, possibly due to a read error. V and J are TRBV6-2 or TRBV6-3 and TRBJ1-1; D is unresolved. The CDR3 is 12 residues long. Germline CDR1 and CDR2: MNHEY and SVGEGT. The CDR3 DNA reads TGTGCCAGCAGGCTGGTCGGCACTGAAGCTTCCTTT. This translates into CASRLVGTEASF.

This clonotype was counted many times. The genes are TRBV3-1 and TRBJ2-5, with D hard to call. The CDR3 runs 14 residues. Germline V gives CDR1 LGHDT, CDR2 YNNKEL (reference sequence). The V and J ends lost 1 base and 5 bases respectively, with 11 bases between them. The CDR3 protein is CASSQVPGPETQYF. CDR3 DNA: TGTGCCAGCAGCCAAGTACCCGGTCCGGAGACCCAGTACTTC.

Regarding this clonotype: A much more abundant neighbour one base away suggests this may be a read error. The chain uses TRBV5-1 and TRBJ2-1; 7 positions agree with TRBD2. CDR3 length: 15 residues. V dropped 4 bases and J dropped 5; count of bases not matched to a gene: 9. Germline V CDR1 and CDR2: SGHRS, YFSETQ. The CDR3 reads CASSPWTRENNEQFF. The DNA of the CDR3 is TGCGCCAGCAGCCCGTGGACTAGAGAGAACAATGAGCAGTTCTTC.